One and the same sample provided the 26 T cell receptor beta chains below, sequenced in a study of T cells in localized non-small cell lung cancer. The repertoire was sequenced with immunoSEQ multiplex PCR; TCRdb's copy has only in-frame clones and lacks some. This sample carries tens of thousands of clones, roughly nine tenths of them seen once, and the ten largest clones take 1.5% to 2%. Sample: peripheral blood, taken before any cancer treatment. These receptors were taken from a woman aged 40-69 years with stage I lung adenocarcinoma.

This clone was seen just once. The chain links TRBV30 to TRBJ2-2, with D hard to call. V was shortened by 0 bases and J by 3 bases, with 11 bases between the two germline ends. The CDR3 is 15 residues long. CDR1 is GTSNPN and CDR2 is SVGIG in the germline V gene (reference sequence). The CDR3 region is CAWSVLGKDTGELFF. CDR3 sequence (DNA): TGTGCCTGGAGTGTACTGGGTAAGGACACCGGGGAGCTGTTTTTT.

The chain uses TRBV2 and TRBJ1-5; D uncertain. Germline V gene data show CDR1 as SNHLY and CDR2 as FYNNEI. The CDR3 spans 12 residues. Trimming removed 3 bases from V and 3 bases from J, with 3 bases in between. CDR3 DNA: TGTGCCAGCAGTGATGCCAATCAGCCCCAGCATTTT. It yields the protein CASSDANQPQHF.

DNA for the CDR3: TGTGCCAGCAGCCCTCGGGAGGGTAAGCAGTACTTC. Protein product: CASSPREGKQYF. The chain uses TRBV14 and TRBJ2-7; 8 positions match TRBD2. This CDR3 contains 12 residues. Germline V lookup: CDR1 SGHDN, CDR2 FVKESK. J lost 8 bases, V lost 4 bases, and 4 bases had no gene match.

V and J are TRBV27 and TRBJ1-5; D may be TRBD1 (5 bases). There are 14 residues in the CDR3. From germline, CDR1 is MNHEY and CDR2 SMNVEV (reference sequence). The V and J ends lost 2 bases and 2 bases respectively, with 7 bases between them. CDR3: CASSLQGGNQPQHF. The CDR3 DNA is TGTGCCAGCAGTTTACAGGGTGGCAATCAGCCCCAGCATTTT.

This clone has just one count. CDR3 residues: CASSGQGWRGYTF. CDR3 DNA: TGTGCCAGCAGCGGACAGGGTTGGAGAGGCTACACCTTC. The chain recombines TRBV9 with TRBJ1-2, with 7 bases aligning to TRBD1. V shed 3 bases and J 8 bases; nucleotides not matched to a gene: 7. Germline CDR1 reads SGDLS; CDR2 reads YYNGEE. The CDR3 totals 13 residues.

This clone was seen only once. J is TRBJ2-5 and V is TRBV27, with TRBD2 matching 11 bases. Losses at the gene ends were 4 bases for V and 5 bases for J; bases not matched to a gene: 9. Per germline, CDR1 MNHEY and CDR2 SMNVEV (reference sequence). The CDR3 consists of 16 residues. CDR3 coding DNA: TGTGCCAGCAGTTGGAATAGCGGGAGGGCCTGGGAGACCCAGTACTTC. It codes for CASSWNSGRAWETQYF.

The chain recombines TRBV9 with TRBJ2-5, with a possible D match to TRBD1 (5 bases). V lost 3 bases and J lost 1, with 16 bases in between. The CDR3 extends over 16 amino acids. Germline V gene lookup returns CDR1 SGDLS and CDR2 YYNGEE. The CDR3 region is CASSAHLQGRQETQYF. In DNA, the CDR3 is TGTGCCAGCAGCGCTCACCTCCAGGGTCGCCAAGAGACCCAGTACTTC.

This sequence joins TRBV6-1 and TRBJ1-2; D is perhaps TRBD1 (5 bases). The CDR3 is 12 residues long. V was pared by 5 bases and J by 2 bases, with 6 bases between. Germline assignment: CDR1 MNHNS and CDR2 SASEGT. The CDR3 protein is CASSTGNYGYTF. CDR3 in DNA: TGTGCCAGCAGTACAGGCAACTATGGCTACACCTTC.

This sequence joins TRBV6-5 and TRBJ1-3; perhaps TRBD1 as D (6 bases). This CDR3 is 14 amino acids long. V lost 7 bases and J 4 bases, leaving 14 bases between the germline ends. CDR1 MNHEY and CDR2 SVGAGI come from the germline V gene. Written as DNA, the CDR3 is TGTGCCAGCATCAAGGGGGGTTCCGGAAACACCATATATTTT. This encodes CASIKGGSGNTIYF.

This rearrangement joins TRBV19 to TRBJ1-1; TRBD1 matches at 7 bases. The CDR3 sequence is 14 residues long. CDR1 and CDR2 from the germline V gene are LNHDA and SQIVND (reference sequence). The V and J ends lost 7 bases and 1 base, in that order; junction bases with no gene match: 6. The CDR3 sequence: CASKFRDRNTEAFF. The DNA for the CDR3 is TGTGCCAGTAAATTTAGGGACAGGAACACTGAAGCTTTCTTT.

The rearrangement links TRBV27 to TRBJ1-5; D may be TRBD1 (6 bases). Germline CDR1 is MNHEY and CDR2 is SMNVEV (reference sequence). This CDR3 has 12 amino acids. With 7 bases removed from V and 4 bases from J, the gap between germline ends came to 8 bases. The CDR3 reads CASKGGNQPQHF. In nucleotides, the CDR3 is TGTGCCAGCAAAGGGGGAAATCAGCCCCAGCATTTT.

V usage is TRBV30 and J usage is TRBJ1-1; possibly TRBD1 for D (6 bases). This CDR3 contains 15 residues. Trimming cost V 4 bases and J 0 bases, with 15 bases left between them. Germline CDR1 is GTSNPN and CDR2 is SVGIG (reference sequence). The CDR3 here is CAWNGRGRVNTEAFF. In nucleotides, the CDR3 is TGTGCCTGGAATGGCCGGGGGCGGGTGAACACTGAAGCTTTCTTT.

V and J are TRBV7-6 and TRBJ2-7, with unresolved D. The germline CDR1 and CDR2 sequences are SGHVS and FNYEAQ. The germline V and J ends were trimmed by 2 bases and 5 bases, with 7 bases remaining between them. This CDR3 region has 12 residues. DNA for the CDR3: TGTGCCAGCAGCTTATTTGGCGACGAGCAGTACTTC. Translated, it gives CASSLFGDEQYF. The full variable domain, its missing parts supplied by reference TRBV7-6 and TRBJ2-7, is GAGVSQSPRYKVTKRGQDVALRCDPISGHVSLYWYRQALGQGPEFLTYFNYEAQQDKSGLPNDRFSAERPEGSISTLTIQRTEQRDSAMYRCASSLFGDEQYFGPGTRLTVT.

This rearrangement joins TRBV30 to TRBJ1-4, with D unresolved. Trimming took off 8 bases at V and 4 bases at J, with 17 bases between the two ends. The germline V gene has CDR1 GTSNPN and CDR2 SVGIG (reference sequence). The CDR3 runs to 14 residues. The CDR3, as DNA: TGTGCCCGAAAGGAGGGATTTGATAATGAAAAACTGTTTTTT. It specifies CARKEGFDNEKLFF.

V gene TRBV29-1 combines with J gene TRBJ1-4; D may be TRBD1 (5 bases). The CDR3 is made up of 12 amino acids. Germline V gene data show CDR1 as SQVTM and CDR2 as ANQGSEA. V was pared by 4 bases and J by 8 bases, with 11 bases between. Written as DNA, the CDR3 is TGCAGCGTTGTGTACGGGGGGGAAAAACTGTTTTTT. Translation gives CSVVYGGEKLFF.

The chain couples TRBV9 to TRBJ1-3; unclear D gene. This CDR3 has 15 residues. Looked up from germline, CDR1 is SGDLS and CDR2 is YYNGEE. Between the trimmed V and J ends, which lost 0 bases and 0 bases, there was a span of 7 bases. The CDR3 loop is CASSVGTSSGNTIYF. The CDR3 DNA reads as TGTGCCAGCAGCGTAGGCACAAGCTCTGGAAACACCATATATTTT.

This clone was counted a few times. The identical CDR3 is also encoded by other nucleotide sequences in the sample. This sequence joins TRBV5-4 and TRBJ1-1, with D unclear. Trimming stripped 4 bases from V and 4 bases from J, with 14 bases between. The CDR3 length is 14 residues. Looked up from germline, CDR1 is SGHNT and CDR2 is YYREEE (reference sequence). The CDR3 nucleotides are TGTGCCAGCAGCCCTGCCTGGGATGGCACTGAAGCTTTCTTT. It translates to CASSPAWDGTEAFF.

CDR3 bases: TGTGCCAGCTCCCCGGAGGCGGGACCCGGGGATACGCAGTATTTT. Amino acids: CASSPEAGPGDTQYF. The chain carries TRBV18 and TRBJ2-3, with D possibly TRBD2 on 6 matching bases. Germline V gene lookup returns CDR1 KGHSH and CDR2 LQKENI. There are 15 residues in the CDR3. V lost 6 bases and J lost 6, with 19 bases in between.

Notes on this clone: This same CDR3 is encoded by further DNA sequences in the sample. The V gene is TRBV12-5, the J gene TRBJ2-1; TRBD2 agrees at 9 bases. The germline gives CDR1 LGHNT, CDR2 FRNRAP. The CDR3 sequence is 16 residues long. The V segment lost 6 bases and the J segment 6 bases; nucleotides outside the gene matches: 12. The CDR3 bases are TGTGCTAGTGGGCCAACGGGCGGGGGGGCCGGCAATGAGCAGTTCTTC. As protein: CASGPTGGGAGNEQFF.

This rearrangement joins TRBV5-8 to TRBJ2-7; 12 nucleotides line up with TRBD1. V shed 2 bases and J 6 bases; nucleotides not matched to a gene: 6. The CDR3 is 15 residues long. Germline CDR1 and CDR2: SGHTS and YDEGEE. The CDR3, as DNA: TGTGCCAGCAGCTTTTCCGGGACAGGGGGCACCGAGCAGTACTTC. The encoded protein is CASSFSGTGGTEQYF.

In DNA form, the CDR3 reads TGTGCCAGCTCACCACCAGGGGGACAGGGGGGTTTAGAGCCCCAGCATTTT. Residues: CASSPPGGQGGLEPQHF. The chain is built from TRBV18 and TRBJ1-5; 11 bases agree with TRBD1. The CDR3 has 17 residues. Germline V gives CDR1 KGHSH, CDR2 LQKENI. Germline trimming cut 0 bases from V and 8 bases from J; bases unmatched to any gene: 9.

The rearrangement joins TRBV2 to TRBJ2-2; 8 bases align to TRBD2. Germline CDR1 and CDR2: SNHLY and FYNNEI. Unmatched junction bases numbered 7, after V lost 8 bases and J lost 5 bases. CDR3 length: 14 amino acids. The CDR3 loop is CASSPGGFTGELFF. DNA of the CDR3: TGTGCCAGCTCCCCGGGAGGGTTTACCGGGGAGCTGTTTTTT. The full variable domain, in which reference TRBV2 and TRBJ2-2 provide the parts outside the CDR3, is EPEVTQTPSHQVTQMGQEVILRCVPISNHLYFYWYRQILGQKVEFLVSFYNNEISEKSEIFDDQFSVERPDGSNFTLKIRSTKLEDSAMYFCASSPGGFTGELFFGEGSRLTVL.

This chain connects TRBV18 to TRBJ1-1; TRBD1 aligns across 9 bases. V lost 1 base to trimming and J lost 5 bases; unmatched junction nucleotides: 8. The V gene's germline CDR1 is KGHSH and CDR2 LQKENI. The CDR3 runs 16 residues. The CDR3 nucleotides are TGTGCCAGCTCACCACTCCGACAGGGGGGAGAGACTGAAGCTTTCTTT. Its translation is CASSPLRQGGETEAFF.

The chain employs TRBV7-3 and TRBJ1-5, with D unresolved. V lost 3 bases to trimming and J lost 7 bases, with 4 bases between them. Germline V gene data show CDR1 as SGHTA and CDR2 as FQGTGA. This CDR3 spans 11 amino acids. CDR3 region: CASSFSQPQHF. The CDR3 DNA is TGTGCCAGCAGCTTTTCACAGCCCCAGCATTTT.

The J gene is TRBJ1-5, the V gene TRBV10-3, with no clear D. The ends were cut back, 0 bases at V and 4 bases at J, with 13 bases in the middle. Germline V CDR1 and CDR2: ENHRY, SYGVKD. The CDR3 contains 16 residues. CDR3 region: CAISESEKGLNQPQHF. CDR3 in DNA: TGTGCCATCAGTGAGTCGGAAAAGGGTCTGAATCAGCCCCAGCATTTT.

The chain recombines TRBV18 with TRBJ2-7; the D gene is possibly TRBD2 (6 bases). V lost 5 bases to trimming and J lost 7 bases, with 15 bases between them. This CDR3 region has 13 residues. Germline values: CDR1 KGHSH, CDR2 LQKENI. The CDR3 nucleotides read TGTGCCAGCTCATTATCTGGTGGGGGGGAGCAGTACTTC. This translates into CASSLSGGGEQYF.